This entry lists 8 T cell receptor beta chains sequenced from one sample in a study of cytomegalovirus exposure and HLA in healthy donors. The PCR employed 60 Vbeta primers together with 13 Jbeta primers. Profiled with immunoSEQ multiplex PCR; TCRdb holds only in-frame clones, not every one. The sample contains nearly 100,000 clones, 65% to 85% of which appear only once. Sequenced: PBMCs. The origin of the receptors is a woman aged 60-75 years in good health and CMV-seropositive.

This chain connects TRBV30 to TRBJ2-1, with TRBD1 as a possible D gene (6 bases). Germline V lookup: CDR1 GTSNPN, CDR2 SVGIG (reference sequence). The CDR3 loop spans 12 amino acids. The V and J ends lost 3 bases and 4 bases respectively, with 7 bases between them. The CDR3 spells CAWRDSYNEQFF. Here the CDR3 DNA reads TGTGCCTGGAGGGACAGTTACAATGAGCAGTTCTTC.

This CDR3 is CASSPTTFPYEQYF. The CDR3 DNA sequence: TGTGCCAGCAGCCCCACGACTTTCCCCTACGAGCAGTACTTC. The chain links TRBV7-9 to TRBJ2-7; the D is unclear. Germline lookup yields CDR1 SEHNR and CDR2 FQNEAQ (reference sequence). The CDR3 covers 14 residues. V lost 5 bases and J lost 2, with 13 bases in between.

On this clone itself: Other nucleotide sequences in the sample specify the same CDR3. CDR3 residues: CASSYSTGTYEQYF. CDR3 nucleotides: TGTGCCAGCAGTTACTCAACAGGGACCTACGAGCAGTACTTC. This chain joins TRBV6-6 and TRBJ2-7, with a possible D match to TRBD1 (6 bases). The germline gives CDR1 MNHNY, CDR2 SVGAGI (reference sequence). There are 14 residues in the CDR3. Trimming removed 0 bases from V and 2 bases from J, with 8 bases in between.

The rearrangement joins TRBV6-1 to TRBJ1-5; TRBD1 matches 7 bases. Looked up from germline, CDR1 is MNHNS and CDR2 is SASEGT. Trimming took 2 bases from V and 2 from J; bases not matched to a gene: 9. This CDR3 has 17 residues. As DNA, the CDR3 is TGTGCCAGCAGTGAATTTGGGACAGCCCCCGGCAATCAGCCCCAGCATTTT. This gives the protein CASSEFGTAPGNQPQHF.

The rearrangement joins TRBV5-1 to TRBJ1-1; the match to TRBD1 covers 7 bases. The V and J ends lost 0 bases and 0 bases, in that order; junction bases with no gene match: 5. Germline CDR1 and CDR2: SGHRS and YFSETQ. CDR3 length: 16 residues. The DNA of the CDR3 is TGCGCCAGCAGCTTGGGAGCCGGGACAGTGAACACTGAAGCTTTCTTT. Translation: CASSLGAGTVNTEAFF.

This sequence joins TRBV6-5 and TRBJ2-3; 8 positions match TRBD2. Germline V gene sequence: CDR1 MNHEY, CDR2 SVGAGI. The CDR3 totals 15 residues. After removal of 6 bases from V and 2 bases from J, the junction contained 7 bases not matched to a gene. This chain's CDR3 is CASRRASGYTDTQYF. DNA for the CDR3: TGTGCCAGCAGGCGGGCTAGCGGGTACACAGATACGCAGTATTTT.

The table lists this clone with a count of one. The genes are TRBV18 and TRBJ2-7, with 11 positions matching TRBD1. The V gene's germline CDR1 is KGHSH and CDR2 LQKENI. CDR3 length equals 16 residues. V gave up 3 bases and J gave up 0 bases; unmatched junction bases: 4. CDR3 residues: CASSPFGQGASYEQYF. As DNA, the CDR3 is TGTGCCAGCTCACCCTTCGGACAGGGGGCCTCCTACGAGCAGTACTTC.

This chain uses TRBV7-3 with TRBJ2-2, with 7 bases matching TRBD2. After removal of 3 bases from V and 5 bases from J, the junction contained 6 bases not matched to a gene. Germline CDR1 reads SGHTA; CDR2 reads FQGTGA. CDR3 size: 15 residues. The CDR3 DNA follows: TGTGCCAGCAGCTTCCCTCGGACTAGAACCGGGGAGCTGTTTTTT. Amino acid sequence: CASSFPRTRTGELFF.